These 7 T cell receptor beta chains came from one sample sequenced in a study of cytomegalovirus exposure and HLA in healthy donors. Primers: 60 Vbeta forward and 13 Jbeta reverse. Sequencing used immunoSEQ multiplex PCR; TCRdb keeps in-frame clones, though not all of them. Here the sample spans about 190,000 clones, roughly four fifths being singletons. The sample consisted of PBMCs. The receptors originated from a woman aged 25 to 45 in good health and CMV-seropositive.

The V and J genes are TRBV19 and TRBJ2-2, with a weak D call TRBD2 (5 bases). The CDR3 is made up of 15 amino acids. The V end was cut by 4 bases, the J end by 1 base, with 10 bases between. CDR1 is LNHDA and CDR2 is SQIVND in the germline V gene (reference sequence). This chain's CDR3 is CASSRNAGNTGELFF. The CDR3 DNA sequence: TGTGCCAGTAGTAGAAACGCGGGGAACACCGGGGAGCTGTTTTTT.

The rearrangement joins TRBV7-2 to TRBJ1-4; D is unclear. Between the trimmed V and J ends, which lost 5 bases and 0 bases, there was a span of 7 bases. Per the germline V gene, CDR1 is SGHTA and CDR2 is FQGNSA. The CDR3 is 14 residues long. The CDR3 protein is CASSIIATNEKLFF. For the CDR3, the DNA is TGTGCCAGCAGCATAATTGCAACTAATGAAAAACTGTTTTTT.

The V gene is TRBV5-4, the J gene TRBJ2-3; 11 bases map to TRBD2. Germline-derived CDR1 and CDR2 are SGHNT and YYREEE (reference sequence). The V and J ends lost 0 bases and 6 bases, in that order; junction bases with no gene match: 12. The CDR3 length is 18 residues. The CDR3 here is CASSLARLAGRGEDTQYF. CDR3 coding DNA: TGTGCCAGCAGCTTGGCCCGACTAGCGGGAAGAGGTGAGGATACGCAGTATTTT.

The CDR3 DNA sequence: TGTGCCAGCAGCCAAGAGTTCCTCTCTAGCCATGAGCAGTTCTTC. Protein product: CASSQEFLSSHEQFF. The J gene is TRBJ2-1, the V gene TRBV4-2; TRBD2 might be the D (5 bases). Trimming pared 0 bases from V and 8 bases from J, leaving 14 bases between. CDR1 and CDR2 (germline): LGHNA, YNFKEQ. The CDR3 sequence is 15 residues long.

Worth noting for this clone: One end of the junction fails to match germline, which may point to a read error. This sample includes further DNA sequences coding for the same CDR3. The rearrangement uses TRBV15 and TRBJ1-2, with D unclear. Germline-derived CDR1 and CDR2 are LNHNV and YYDKDF (reference sequence). This CDR3 is built from 16 residues. As DNA, the CDR3 is TGCGCCACCAGCAGAGTTCCAGGCCCTTTTGGCTATGGCTACACCTTC. Its translation: CATSRVPGPFGYGYTF.

V and J are TRBV2 and TRBJ2-7; TRBD1 agrees at 7 bases. The length of the CDR3 is 12 residues. Germline CDR1 and CDR2: SNHLY and FYNNEI. V dropped 6 bases and J dropped 4; count of bases not matched to a gene: 3. The CDR3: CASRGDSYEQYF. CDR3 coding DNA: TGTGCCAGCAGGGGGGACAGTTACGAGCAGTACTTC.

The chain recombines TRBV14 with TRBJ2-1, with 10 positions matching TRBD2. The J segment lost 3 bases and the V segment lost 4 bases, leaving 3 bases of the junction unmatched. Germline V gene data show CDR1 as SGHDN and CDR2 as FVKESK. The CDR3 is 15 residues long. CDR3 amino acids: CASSPPSGSYNEQFF. CDR3 coding DNA: TGTGCCAGCAGCCCCCCTAGCGGGAGCTACAATGAGCAGTTCTTC.